This T cell receptor (beta chain) was sequenced for a study of PD-1 blockade in mismatch repair-deficient tumors. Study-wide background: Enrolled about 2012-2016, patients had progressing, pretreated mismatch repair-deficient cancers of approximately 13 types.

This clone was detected once. Its antigen is undetermined. Assay: immunoSEQ multiplex PCR; the TCRdb copy retains only in-frame clones and omits some. The sample holds approximately 100,000 clones, 82% seen once. Study results and caveats: Tumor-resident clones, often undetectable pretreatment in blood, expanded then contracted after pembrolizumab.

This TCR came from an adult with mismatch repair-deficient cancer. The sequenced sample was peripheral blood, obtained 30 to 36 weeks after starting pembrolizumab.

The CDR3 loop reads CASSIQGAGQPQHF. The CDR3 coding sequence is TGTGCCAGTAGTATTCAGGGAGCCGGTCAGCCCCAGCATTTT. The chain joins TRBV19 to TRBJ1-5, with D perhaps matching TRBD1 (5 bases). CDR1 LNHDA and CDR2 SQIVND come from the germline V gene (reference sequence). The CDR3 has 14 residues. Trimming stripped 3 bases from V and 6 bases from J, with 12 bases between.